This T cell receptor beta chain is from a study of CXCR3-negative and CXCR3-positive naive CD8 T cells. Study in general: Roughly 1.5 +/- 0.3 million TRB reads came from each library, giving 130 million to 150 million in total.

The libraries of TRB cDNA were constructed through 5' RACE using UMI labels. TCRdb derives one entry per CDR3 protein from the 5' RACE reads, leaving out DNA. The sample holds roughly 110,000 distinct CDR3 sequences. In regard to this clonotype: Its antigen is still unknown.

Sorting was done in triplicate for each CD8+ T cell subset (300,000 cells each). Study-wide points: Memory CD8+ cells showed much lower diversity, while both naive subsets were comparably high. Naive cells with CXCR3 showed TRB CDR3s that were more hydrophobic than those in CXCR3-negative naive cells.

The sequence derives from a human donor in good health. Some clones in this sample may be carry-over from other donors' samples. The sequencing input was naive CXCR3+ CD8+ T cells from blood. The subset is: CD45RO-CCR7+CD27+CD95- naive CD8+ T cells expressing CXCR3 (TNR3+).

CDR3 amino acids: CASSQDQYYGYTF. The chain recombines TRBV14 with TRBJ1-2. Germline V CDR1 and CDR2: SGHDN, FVKESK. This CDR3 spans 13 amino acids.